One sample yielded the 8 T cell receptor beta chains listed below, sequenced in a study of OX40 agonist ivuxolimab in advanced cancers. Using immunoSEQ multiplex PCR, the repertoire was profiled, and TCRdb retains in-frame clones only, with some absent. The repertoire includes roughly 90,000 clones, approximately 94% of them detected once, and 2.6% sits in the top ten. Material: CD4+ or CD8+ T cells sorted from blood, obtained in a trial of the OX40 agonist ivuxolimab. The receptors stem from an adult with an advanced solid tumor such as melanoma, head and neck, liver or kidney cancer.

The V and J genes are TRBV27 and TRBJ2-1; 7 nucleotides agree with TRBD2. CDR1 and CDR2 (germline): MNHEY, SMNVEV (reference sequence). CDR3 length: 16 amino acids. V lost 6 bases to trimming and J lost 4 bases; unmatched junction nucleotides: 12. The chain's CDR3 is CASSTQAGSIYNEQFF. The CDR3 nucleotides are TGTGCCAGCAGCACTCAAGCGGGGTCTATATACAATGAGCAGTTCTTC.

The gene calls are TRBV4-1 and TRBJ2-3; possibly TRBD1 for D (6 bases). The ends were cut back, 4 bases at V and 2 bases at J, with 13 bases in the middle. Per germline, CDR1 MGHRA and CDR2 YSYEKL. The CDR3 is 15 residues long. CDR3 sequence reads: CASSPTGRFTDTQYF. The CDR3 DNA is TGCGCCAGCAGCCCGACAGGACGCTTCACAGATACGCAGTATTTT.

The rearrangement uses TRBV10-1 and TRBJ2-7; 11 bases fit TRBD1. The CDR3 covers 18 residues. Germline CDR1 reads WNHNN; CDR2 reads SYGVQD (reference sequence). V lost 3 bases to trimming and J lost 0 bases; unmatched junction nucleotides: 10. CDR3 amino acids: CASSDLGPGTGGSYEQYF. CDR3 bases: TGCGCCAGCAGTGACTTGGGACCCGGGACAGGGGGCTCCTACGAGCAGTACTTC.

V usage is TRBV5-5 and J usage is TRBJ1-6; no reliable D call. Between the trimmed V and J ends, which lost 4 bases and 6 bases, there was a span of 8 bases. The CDR3 sequence is 13 residues long. Germline values: CDR1 SGHKS, CDR2 YYEKEE (reference sequence). The CDR3 region is CASSPWSNSPLHF. CDR3 coding DNA: TGTGCCAGCAGCCCTTGGAGTAATTCACCCCTCCACTTT.

V usage is TRBV19 and J usage is TRBJ2-3; D is perhaps TRBD1 (7 bases). Germline V gene data show CDR1 as LNHDA and CDR2 as SQIVND (reference sequence). V shed 6 bases and J shed 0 bases, with 13 bases lying between them. There are 15 residues in the CDR3. As DNA, the CDR3 is TGTGCCAGTAGACCATCAGGGGGGAGCACAGATACGCAGTATTTT. It specifies CASRPSGGSTDTQYF.

The chain carries TRBV5-4 and TRBJ2-7; perhaps D is TRBD1 or TRBD2 (7 bases each). The germline V gene has CDR1 SGHNT and CDR2 YYREEE (reference sequence). V was clipped by 5 bases and J by 2 bases, with 17 bases between them. The CDR3 contains 15 residues. The chain's CDR3 is CASRGAGDRTYEQYF. For the CDR3, the DNA is TGTGCCAGCAGAGGGGCGGGGGACAGAACCTACGAGCAGTACTTC.

CDR3 nucleotide sequence: TGCGCCAGCAGCCAGGGACAGGACACAGATACGCAGTATTTT. Encoded protein: CASSQGQDTDTQYF. The chain joins TRBV4-3 to TRBJ2-3, with 8 positions matching TRBD1. Germline CDR1 and CDR2: LGHNA and YSLEER. This CDR3 has 14 amino acids. The J segment lost 2 bases and the V segment lost 3 bases, leaving 1 base of the junction unmatched.

The chain couples TRBV27 to TRBJ2-1, with D possibly TRBD1 on 6 matching bases. There are 16 residues in the CDR3. Looked up from germline, CDR1 is MNHEY and CDR2 is SMNVEV (reference sequence). Trimming cost V 2 bases and J 2 bases, with 13 bases left between them. The CDR3 loop is CASSLTGSPTYNEQFF. As DNA, the CDR3 is TGTGCCAGCAGTTTAACAGGGTCCCCTACCTACAATGAGCAGTTCTTC.